This TCR beta chain is drawn from a study of CD8 T cells in ankylosing spondylitis. Quantitative 5'-RACE with molecular barcodes produced the TCR beta libraries. TCRdb fed the 5' RACE reads into MiXCR, producing one record per CDR3 protein. In the table there are hundreds of thousands of distinct CDR3 sequences, roughly 13% of which are singletons. The germline V gene encodes CDR1 KGHSY and CDR2 FQNENV. The V end lost 7 bases, the J end lost 7 bases, and 13 bases lay between the germline ends. The CDR3 loop spans 12 amino acids. Findings of the study overall: Disease-associated clones were CD8+ and fairly uncommon in peripheral blood. Reactive arthritis synovial fluid and blood were previously reported to contain some motif variants. Reports say disease-linked clones showed up significantly more in matched ankylosing spondylitis synovial fluid. Seemingly distinctive of ankylosing spondylitis blood was a TCR beta motif formed by eight highly homologous variants.

This clonotype was recorded at least ten times. Antigen: not known. This chain joins TRBV16 and TRBJ1-1; TRBD1 is a possible D gene (5 bases). The TCR was taken from a male donor with ankylosing spondylitis. The specimen sequenced was blood, either unsorted or a sorted T cell fraction (not recorded which). CDR3 sequence (DNA): TGTGCCAGCAAGATGGCGGGGGTTGAAGCTTTCTTT. Translation: CASKMAGVEAFF.